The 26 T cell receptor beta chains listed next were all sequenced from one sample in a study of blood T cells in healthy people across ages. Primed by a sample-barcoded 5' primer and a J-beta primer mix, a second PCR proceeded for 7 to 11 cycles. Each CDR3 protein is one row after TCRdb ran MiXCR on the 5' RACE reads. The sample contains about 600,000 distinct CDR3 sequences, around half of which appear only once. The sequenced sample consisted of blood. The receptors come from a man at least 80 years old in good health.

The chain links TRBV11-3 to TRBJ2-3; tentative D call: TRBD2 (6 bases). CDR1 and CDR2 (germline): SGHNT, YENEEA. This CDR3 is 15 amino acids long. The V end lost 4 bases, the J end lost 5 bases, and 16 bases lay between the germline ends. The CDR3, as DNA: TGTGCCAGCAGCTCCGACCGGGGGACCTTAGATACGCAGTATTTT. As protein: CASSSDRGTLDTQYF.

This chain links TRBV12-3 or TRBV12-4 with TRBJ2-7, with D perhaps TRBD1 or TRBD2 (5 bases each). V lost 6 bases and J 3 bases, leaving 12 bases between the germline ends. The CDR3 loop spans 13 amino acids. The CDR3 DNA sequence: TGTGCCAGCAGCCGGGACCAAGGCTACGAGCAGTACTTC. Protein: CASSRDQGYEQYF.

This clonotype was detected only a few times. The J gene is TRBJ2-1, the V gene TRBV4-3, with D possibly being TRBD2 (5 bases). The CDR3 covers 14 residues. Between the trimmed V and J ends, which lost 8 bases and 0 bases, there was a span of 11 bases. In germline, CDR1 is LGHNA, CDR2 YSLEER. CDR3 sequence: CASGSGSSYNEQFF. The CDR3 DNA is TGCGCCAGCGGATCTGGGAGCTCCTACAATGAGCAGTTCTTC.

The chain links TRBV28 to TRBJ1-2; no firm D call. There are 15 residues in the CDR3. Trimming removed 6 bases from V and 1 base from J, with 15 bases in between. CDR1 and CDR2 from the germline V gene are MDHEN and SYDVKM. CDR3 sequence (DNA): TGTGCCAGCAGCCCAGTCGCCCGTGGTAACTATGGCTACACCTTC. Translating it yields CASSPVARGNYGYTF.

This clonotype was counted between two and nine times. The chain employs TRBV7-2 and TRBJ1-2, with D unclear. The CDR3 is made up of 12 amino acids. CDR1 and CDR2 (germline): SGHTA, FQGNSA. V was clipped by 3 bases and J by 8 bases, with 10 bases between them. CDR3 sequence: CASSFENHGYTF. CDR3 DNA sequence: TGTGCCAGCAGCTTCGAAAACCACGGCTACACCTTC.

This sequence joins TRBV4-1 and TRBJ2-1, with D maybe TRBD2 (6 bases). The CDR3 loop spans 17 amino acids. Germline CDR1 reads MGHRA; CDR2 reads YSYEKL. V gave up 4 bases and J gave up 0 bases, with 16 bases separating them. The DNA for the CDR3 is TGCGCCAGCAGCCCCGAAGGTGCGGGGAGCTCCTACAATGAGCAGTTCTTC. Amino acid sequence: CASSPEGAGSSYNEQFF.

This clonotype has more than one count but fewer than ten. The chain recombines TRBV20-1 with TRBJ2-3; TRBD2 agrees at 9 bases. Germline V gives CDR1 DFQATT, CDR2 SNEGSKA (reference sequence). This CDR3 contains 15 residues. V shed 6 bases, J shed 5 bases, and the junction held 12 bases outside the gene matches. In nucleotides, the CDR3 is TGCAGTGCGACGGGGACTAGCCGGCTTAGAGATACGCAGTATTTT. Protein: CSATGTSRLRDTQYF.

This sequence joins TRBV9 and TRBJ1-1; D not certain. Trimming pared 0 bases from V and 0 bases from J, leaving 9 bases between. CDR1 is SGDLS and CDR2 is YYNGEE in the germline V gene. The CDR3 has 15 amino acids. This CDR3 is CASSVDPGMNTEAFF. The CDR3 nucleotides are TGTGCCAGCAGCGTAGACCCAGGCATGAACACTGAAGCTTTCTTT.

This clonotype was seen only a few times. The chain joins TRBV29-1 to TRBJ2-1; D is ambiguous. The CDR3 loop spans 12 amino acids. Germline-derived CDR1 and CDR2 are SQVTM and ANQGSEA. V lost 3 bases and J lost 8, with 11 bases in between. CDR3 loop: CSVDLRLHEQFF. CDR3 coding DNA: TGCAGCGTTGATTTGCGGCTACATGAGCAGTTCTTC.

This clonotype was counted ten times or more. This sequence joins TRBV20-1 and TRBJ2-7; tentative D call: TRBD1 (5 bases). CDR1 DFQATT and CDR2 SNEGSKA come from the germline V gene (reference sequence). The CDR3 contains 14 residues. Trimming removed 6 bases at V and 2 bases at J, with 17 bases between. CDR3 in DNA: TGCAGTGCCCCCCCTCAGGGTAAACCCTACGAGCAGTACTTC. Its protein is CSAPPQGKPYEQYF.

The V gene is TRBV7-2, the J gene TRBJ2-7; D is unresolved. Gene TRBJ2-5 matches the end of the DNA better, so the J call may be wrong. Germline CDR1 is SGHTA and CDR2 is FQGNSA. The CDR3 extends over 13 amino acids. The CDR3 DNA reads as TGTGCCAGCAGCTTAGCTTCCTCGGAGACCCAGTACTTC. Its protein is CASSLASSETQYF.

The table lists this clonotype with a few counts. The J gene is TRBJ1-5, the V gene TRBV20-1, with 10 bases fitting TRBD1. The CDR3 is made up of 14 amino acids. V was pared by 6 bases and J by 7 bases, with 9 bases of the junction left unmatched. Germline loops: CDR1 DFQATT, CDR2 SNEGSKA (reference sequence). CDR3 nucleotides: TGCAGTGCCCGGGGACAGGGGCCGTGGCAGCCCCAGCATTTT. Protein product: CSARGQGPWQPQHF.

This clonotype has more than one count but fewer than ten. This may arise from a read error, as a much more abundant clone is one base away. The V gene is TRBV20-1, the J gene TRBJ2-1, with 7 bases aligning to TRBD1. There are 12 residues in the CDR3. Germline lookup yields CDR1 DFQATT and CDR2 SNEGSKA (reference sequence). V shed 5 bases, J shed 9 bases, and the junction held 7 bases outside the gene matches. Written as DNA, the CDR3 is TGCAGTGCTGGACAGGAGTTTCGTGAGCAGTTCTTC. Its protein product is CSAGQEFREQFF.

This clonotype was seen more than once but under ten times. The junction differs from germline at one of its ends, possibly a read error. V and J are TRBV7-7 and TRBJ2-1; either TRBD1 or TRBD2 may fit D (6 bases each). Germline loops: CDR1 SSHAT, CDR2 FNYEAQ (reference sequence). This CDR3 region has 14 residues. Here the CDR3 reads CASSAEGGGNEQFF. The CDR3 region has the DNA TGTGCTAGCAGCGCGGAAGGGGGAGGCAATGAGCAGTTCTTC.

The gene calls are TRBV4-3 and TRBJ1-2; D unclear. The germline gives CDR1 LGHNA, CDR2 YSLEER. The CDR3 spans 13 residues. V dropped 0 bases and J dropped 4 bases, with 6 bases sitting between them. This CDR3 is CASSQDLVYGYTF. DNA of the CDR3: TGCGCCAGCAGCCAAGATCTGGTCTATGGCTACACCTTC.

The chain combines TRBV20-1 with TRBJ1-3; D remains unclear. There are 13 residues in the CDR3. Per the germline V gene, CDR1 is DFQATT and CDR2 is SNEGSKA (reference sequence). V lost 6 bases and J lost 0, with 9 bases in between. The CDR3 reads CSAISISGNTIYF. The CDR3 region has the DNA TGCAGTGCCATTTCGATCTCTGGAAACACCATATATTTT.

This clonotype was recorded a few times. This chain's CDR3 is CSALLFQLPNYGYTF. CDR3 sequence (DNA): TGCAGTGCCCTACTCTTCCAACTCCCTAACTATGGCTACACCTTC. The rearrangement links TRBV20-1 to TRBJ1-2; D remains unclear. Germline-derived CDR1 and CDR2 are DFQATT and SNEGSKA (reference sequence). Trimming shortened V by 6 bases and J by 0 bases, and 17 bases separated the two germline ends. This CDR3 is built from 15 residues.

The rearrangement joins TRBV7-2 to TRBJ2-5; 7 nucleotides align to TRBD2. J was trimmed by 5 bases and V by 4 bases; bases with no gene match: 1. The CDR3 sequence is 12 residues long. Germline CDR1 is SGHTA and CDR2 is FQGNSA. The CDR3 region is CASSWEGETQYF. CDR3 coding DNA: TGTGCCAGCAGCTGGGAGGGGGAGACCCAGTACTTC.

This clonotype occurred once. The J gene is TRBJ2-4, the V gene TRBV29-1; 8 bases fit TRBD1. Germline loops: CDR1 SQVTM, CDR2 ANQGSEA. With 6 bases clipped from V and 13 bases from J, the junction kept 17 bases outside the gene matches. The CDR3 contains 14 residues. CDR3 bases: TGCAGCGTGGGAGAAGGACAGGGAGTGGGGGAGCAGTACTTC. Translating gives CSVGEGQGVGEQYF.

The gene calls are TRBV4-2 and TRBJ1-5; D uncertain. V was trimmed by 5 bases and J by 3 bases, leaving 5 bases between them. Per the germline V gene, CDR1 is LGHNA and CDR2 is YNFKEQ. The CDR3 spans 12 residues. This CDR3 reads CASSKNNQPQHF. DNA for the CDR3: TGTGCCAGCAGCAAGAACAATCAGCCCCAGCATTTT.

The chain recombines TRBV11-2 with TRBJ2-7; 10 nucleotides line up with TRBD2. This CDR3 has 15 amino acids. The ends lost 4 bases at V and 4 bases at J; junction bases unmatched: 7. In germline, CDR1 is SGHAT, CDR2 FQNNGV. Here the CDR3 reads CASSSLAGARYEQYF. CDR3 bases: TGTGCCAGCAGCTCGCTAGCGGGGGCTAGATACGAGCAGTACTTC. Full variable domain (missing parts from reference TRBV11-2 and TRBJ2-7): EAGVAQSPRYKIIEKRQSVAFWCNPISGHATLYWYQQILGQGPKLLIQFQNNGVVDDSQLPKDRFSAERLKGVDSTLKIQPAKLEDSAVYLCASSSLAGARYEQYFGPGTRLTVT.

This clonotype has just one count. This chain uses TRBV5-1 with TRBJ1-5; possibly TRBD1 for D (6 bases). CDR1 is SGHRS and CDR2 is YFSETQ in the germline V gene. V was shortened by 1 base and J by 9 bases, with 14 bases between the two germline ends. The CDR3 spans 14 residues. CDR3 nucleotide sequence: TGCGCCAGCAGCTTGTTGCCAGGGGACCTGCCCCAGCATTTT. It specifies CASSLLPGDLPQHF.

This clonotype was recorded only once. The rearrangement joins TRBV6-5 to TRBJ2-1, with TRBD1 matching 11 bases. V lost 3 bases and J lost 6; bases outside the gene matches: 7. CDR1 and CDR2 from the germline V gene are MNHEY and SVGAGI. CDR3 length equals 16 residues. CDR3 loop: CASSYVGQGAVNEQFF. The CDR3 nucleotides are TGTGCCAGCAGTTATGTCGGACAGGGGGCGGTCAATGAGCAGTTCTTC.

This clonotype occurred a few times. In nucleotides, the CDR3 is TGTGCCAGCAGCGAAGGTGTATCCTACACCTTC. It encodes CASSEGVSYTF. This sequence joins TRBV14 and TRBJ1-2; no clear D. The CDR3 has 11 residues. Germline V gene data show CDR1 as SGHDN and CDR2 as FVKESK. Trimming cost V 5 bases and J 10 bases, with 11 bases left between them.

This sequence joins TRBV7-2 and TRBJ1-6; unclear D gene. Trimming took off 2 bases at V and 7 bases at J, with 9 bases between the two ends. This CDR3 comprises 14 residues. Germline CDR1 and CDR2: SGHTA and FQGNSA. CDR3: CASSLKVENSPLHF. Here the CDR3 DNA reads TGTGCCAGCAGCTTAAAAGTAGAGAATTCACCCCTCCACTTT.

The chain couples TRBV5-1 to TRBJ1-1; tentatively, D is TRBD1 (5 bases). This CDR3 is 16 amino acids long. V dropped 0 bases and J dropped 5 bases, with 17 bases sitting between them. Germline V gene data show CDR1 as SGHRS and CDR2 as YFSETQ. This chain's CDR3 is CASSLVWGPAGTEAFF. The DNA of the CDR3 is TGCGCCAGCAGCTTGGTATGGGGCCCGGCCGGGACTGAAGCTTTCTTT.